This TCR beta chain emerged from a study of T cell changes during pregnancy in multiple sclerosis. The sample holds one count of this clone. Profiled with immunoSEQ multiplex PCR; TCRdb holds only in-frame clones, not every one. Of about 73,000 clones in the sample, almost 95% are singletons; the top ten hold 2.8%. Specimen: peripheral blood, collected in the third trimester of pregnancy. This TCR was recovered from a female donor in good health, enrolled as a control in a pregnancy study.

CDR3 bases: TGTGCCAGCAGCCAGGGACAGACTGTCCCCTACGAGCAGTACTTC. Its protein product is CASSQGQTVPYEQYF. The chain carries TRBV7-9 and TRBJ2-7; TRBD1 aligns across 7 bases. Germline V CDR1 and CDR2: SEHNR, FQNEAQ (reference sequence). The J segment lost 2 bases and the V segment lost 5 bases, leaving 9 bases of the junction unmatched. The CDR3 covers 15 residues.